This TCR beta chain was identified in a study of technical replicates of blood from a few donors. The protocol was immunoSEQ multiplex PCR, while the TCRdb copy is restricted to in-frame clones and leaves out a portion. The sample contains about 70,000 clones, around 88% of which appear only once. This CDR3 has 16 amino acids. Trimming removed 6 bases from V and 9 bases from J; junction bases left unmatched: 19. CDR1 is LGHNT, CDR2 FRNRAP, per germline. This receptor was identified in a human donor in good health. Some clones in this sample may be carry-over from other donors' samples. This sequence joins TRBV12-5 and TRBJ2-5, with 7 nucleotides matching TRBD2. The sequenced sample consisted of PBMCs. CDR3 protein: CASGAGTIGEERAQYF. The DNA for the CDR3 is TGTGCTAGTGGGGCCGGGACTATTGGGGAAGAGAGGGCCCAGTACTTC.